Following are 9 T cell receptor beta chains from one sample sequenced in a study of CD8 T cells in Susac syndrome. Reverse transcription used roughly 0.5 to 1 ug RNA and random hexamers. A single record per CDR3 protein comes from TCRdb applying MiXCR to the immunoSEQ multiplex PCR reads. The data contain roughly 250,000 distinct CDR3 sequences, 96% of them singletons. The sequenced sample consisted of CD4+ T cells from PBMCs. These receptors all stem from a human donor with Susac syndrome.

The chain links TRBV27 to TRBJ2-1; TRBD1 aligns across 9 bases. The CDR3 is made up of 15 amino acids. The V segment lost 10 bases and the J segment 0 bases; nucleotides outside the gene matches: 7. Germline CDR1 MNHEY, CDR2 SMNVEV (reference sequence). The CDR3 sequence is CATQQGASSYNEQFF. The CDR3 region has the DNA TGTGCCACTCAACAGGGGGCGAGCTCCTACAATGAGCAGTTCTTC.

The genes are TRBV5-1 and TRBJ2-2, with D perhaps matching TRBD1 (5 bases). The CDR3 loop spans 15 amino acids. V was trimmed by 4 bases and J by 1 base, leaving 11 bases between them. Germline V CDR1 and CDR2: SGHRS, YFSETQ. The CDR3 reads CASSTDGQNTGELFF. The CDR3, as DNA: TGCGCCAGCAGCACCGACGGACAGAACACCGGGGAGCTGTTTTTT. The entire variable domain, with the rest obtained from reference TRBV5-1 and TRBJ2-2, is as follows: KAGVTQTPRYLIKTRGQQVTLSCSPISGHRSVSWYQQTPGQGLQFLFEYFSETQRNKGNFPGRFSGRQFSNSRSEMNVSTLELGDSALYLCASSTDGQNTGELFFGEGSRLTVL.

The V gene is TRBV23-1, the J gene TRBJ1-5; D unresolved. TRBV23-1 is an ORF, and what it does is uncertain. Trimming removed 3 bases from V and 7 bases from J, with 13 bases in between. CDR3 length: 14 residues. The CDR3 DNA is TGCGCCAGCAGTCAGAAGGTTGATCACCAGCCCCAGCATTTT. Translation: CASSQKVDHQPQHF.

CDR3: CASSVVAGAGNEQFF. CDR3 DNA sequence: TGTGCCAGCAGCGTAGTAGCGGGAGCAGGGAATGAGCAGTTCTTC. V and J are TRBV9 and TRBJ2-1; 9 nucleotides match TRBD2. Looked up from germline, CDR1 is SGDLS and CDR2 is YYNGEE. The CDR3 has 15 amino acids. The trim removed 0 bases at V and 7 bases at J, leaving 5 bases unmatched.

This rearrangement joins TRBV4-2 to TRBJ2-7, with D perhaps matching TRBD2 (6 bases). CDR3 length: 17 residues. The V end lost 0 bases, the J end lost 9 bases, and 24 bases lay between the germline ends. Germline V CDR1 and CDR2: LGHNA, YNFKEQ. Written as DNA, the CDR3 is TGTGCCAGCAGCCAAGAGGAGGGCCCGGGACGGACGCGGGGGCAGTACTTC. Amino acids: CASSQEEGPGRTRGQYF.

V and J are TRBV27 and TRBJ1-1, with D perhaps matching TRBD1 (5 bases). CDR1 is MNHEY, CDR2 SMNVEV, per germline (reference sequence). The CDR3 is made up of 15 amino acids. The V and J ends lost 1 base and 3 bases respectively, with 12 bases between them. The CDR3 DNA sequence: TGTGCCAGCAGTTTATGGGGCCCCGGGGACACTGAAGCTTTCTTT. Protein sequence: CASSLWGPGDTEAFF.

The rearrangement uses TRBV28 and TRBJ1-3; D perhaps matches TRBD1 (5 bases). The CDR3 spans 15 residues. Trimming left V 6 bases short and J 0 bases short, with 12 bases between. Germline V gene data show CDR1 as MDHEN and CDR2 as SYDVKM. DNA for the CDR3: TGTGCCAGCAGCCCGGGACCTAACTCTGGAAACACCATATATTTT. This codes for CASSPGPNSGNTIYF.

V and J are TRBV3-1 and TRBJ1-4; 8 bases match TRBD1. V trimming: 0 bases; J trimming: 8 bases; junction bases outside the gene matches: 5. Germline V gene lookup returns CDR1 LGHDT and CDR2 YNNKEL (reference sequence). The CDR3 covers 15 residues. CDR3 sequence: CASSQEWTGSEKLFF. The CDR3 nucleotides are TGTGCCAGCAGCCAAGAATGGACAGGGAGCGAAAAACTGTTTTTT.

V and J are TRBV5-1 and TRBJ2-1; D call uncertain. The length of the CDR3 is 17 residues. Germline CDR1 and CDR2: SGHRS and YFSETQ. V shed 5 bases and J shed 3 bases, with 21 bases lying between them. Written as DNA, the CDR3 is TGCGCCAGCAGTCAGATTCTTTGGGAATCCGGCTACAATGAGCAGTTCTTC. The encoded protein is CASSQILWESGYNEQFF.